The 18 T cell receptor beta chains given below trace back to one sample, sequenced in a study of blood T cells in healthy people across ages. A J-beta primer mix and a sample-barcoded 5' primer were used in a second PCR of roughly 6 to 11 cycles. TCRdb independently ran MiXCR on the 5' RACE reads; one entry per CDR3 protein. The sample lists more than 700,000 distinct CDR3 sequences; about 46% were seen once. The specimen was blood. Receptor source: a man older than 75 in good health.

The rearrangement links TRBV28 to TRBJ2-7, with D perhaps TRBD2 (5 bases). Between the trimmed V and J ends, which lost 6 bases and 0 bases, there was a span of 18 bases. This CDR3 spans 16 amino acids. Looked up from germline, CDR1 is MDHEN and CDR2 is SYDVKM. This CDR3 is CASSYPRELDSYEQYF. As DNA, the CDR3 is TGTGCCAGCAGCTATCCTCGGGAACTCGACTCCTACGAGCAGTACTTC.

The chain recombines TRBV5-1 with TRBJ2-5; weak D call: TRBD2 (6 bases). The CDR3 length is 15 residues. The V and J ends lost 0 bases and 5 bases respectively, with 14 bases between them. Germline CDR1 is SGHRS and CDR2 is YFSETQ. The CDR3 DNA reads as TGCGCCAGCAGCTTGGAGCCGACTAGAGCGGAGACCCAGTACTTC. It is translated as CASSLEPTRAETQYF.

V gene TRBV20-1 combines with J gene TRBJ1-4; 7 bases map to TRBD1. The germline CDR1 and CDR2 sequences are DFQATT and SNEGSKA (reference sequence). The CDR3 is 13 amino acids. V was clipped by 6 bases and J by 7 bases; unmatched bases: 8. The CDR3 is CSAEEGAGEKLFF. The CDR3 region has the DNA TGCAGTGCCGAAGAGGGGGCTGGTGAAAAACTGTTTTTT.

This clonotype was detected ten times or more. The chain has TRBV5-6 and TRBJ2-1, with a weak D call TRBD2 (7 bases). Per the germline V gene, CDR1 is SGHDT and CDR2 is YYEEEE. The CDR3 is made up of 18 amino acids. Trimming stripped 4 bases from V and 0 bases from J, with 20 bases between. The CDR3 region has the DNA TGTGCCAGCAGCAGAGAGAGGGGGAGGGGAAGCTCCTACAATGAGCAGTTCTTC. Translating gives CASSRERGRGSSYNEQFF.

This clonotype was recorded at least ten times. This sequence joins TRBV6-6 and TRBJ1-6, with a tentative D call TRBD1 (5 bases). The CDR3 covers 14 residues. The V end was cut by 7 bases, the J end by 7 bases, with 14 bases between. The germline V gene has CDR1 MNHNY and CDR2 SVGAGI (reference sequence). The CDR3 spells CASNPGGGNSPLHF. The CDR3 region has the DNA TGTGCCAGCAACCCGGGGGGGGGAAATTCACCCCTCCACTTT.

Of note for this clonotype: Germline and junction disagree at one end, which may indicate a read error. The rearrangement joins TRBV5-1 to TRBJ2-3; D gene uncertain. The germline V gene has CDR1 SGHRS and CDR2 YFSETQ. CDR3 length: 14 amino acids. CDR3 residues: CASSYQPSTDTRYF. The CDR3 coding sequence is TGCGCCAGCAGCTACCAGCCAAGCACAGATACGCGGTATTTT.

This clonotype was found a few times. This chain links TRBV28 with TRBJ2-1, with TRBD2 matching 8 bases. CDR3 length equals 16 residues. In germline, CDR1 is MDHEN, CDR2 SYDVKM. J gave up 7 bases and V 5 bases, and 13 bases lay outside the gene matches. CDR3 coding DNA: TGTGCCAGCAGTCCCTACGGGGTAGCGGGAATGAATGAGCAGTTCTTC. Its translation is CASSPYGVAGMNEQFF.

The V call is TRBV12-3 or TRBV12-4, the J call TRBJ2-1; 8 nucleotides align to TRBD2. This CDR3 comprises 15 residues. V lost 3 bases, J lost 4 bases, and 5 bases stayed unmatched. The CDR3 coding sequence is TGTGCCAGCAGTTTGGGACTAGGCGCTTACAATGAGCAGTTCTTC. Its protein product is CASSLGLGAYNEQFF.

V is TRBV5-6 and J is TRBJ2-7; D is tentatively TRBD1 or TRBD2 (6 bases each). Germline V gives CDR1 SGHDT, CDR2 YYEEEE. CDR3 size: 14 residues. V was shortened by 4 bases and J by 2 bases, with 13 bases between the two germline ends. The CDR3 here is CASSPRGRPYEQYF. In DNA form, the CDR3 reads TGTGCCAGCAGCCCCCGGGGGCGGCCCTACGAGCAGTACTTC.

This clonotype has more than one count but fewer than ten. This rearrangement joins TRBV9 to TRBJ2-3; D possibly matches TRBD1 or TRBD2 (9 bases each). V gave up 5 bases and J gave up 2 bases, with 27 bases separating them. Germline values: CDR1 SGDLS, CDR2 YYNGEE. The CDR3 is made up of 19 amino acids. The CDR3 DNA is TGTGCCAGCAGTCTATCCGGGACAGGGACTAGCAGACACACAGATACGCAGTATTTT. As protein: CASSLSGTGTSRHTDTQYF.

The chain combines TRBV10-2 with TRBJ2-1; D remains unclear. V was trimmed by 0 bases and J by 8 bases, leaving 5 bases between them. CDR1 and CDR2 (germline): WSHSY, SAAADI. The CDR3 extends over 12 amino acids. The CDR3 loop is CASSESRYEQFF. The CDR3 nucleotides read TGCGCCAGCAGTGAGTCTCGTTATGAGCAGTTCTTC.

CDR3 sequence (DNA): TGTGCCAGCAGAGGCACAGCAACTAATGAAAAACTGTTTTTT. Its translation is CASRGTATNEKLFF. The J gene is TRBJ1-4, the V gene TRBV2; D is undetermined. V lost 6 bases to trimming and J lost 0 bases, with 8 bases between them. The CDR3 is 14 residues long. Looked up from germline, CDR1 is SNHLY and CDR2 is FYNNEI.

The chain combines TRBV7-9 with TRBJ1-4; D is possibly TRBD1 (5 bases). The germline CDR1 and CDR2 sequences are SEHNR and FQNEAQ (reference sequence). The germline V and J ends were trimmed by 4 bases and 8 bases, with 17 bases remaining between them. This CDR3 has 15 amino acids. CDR3 sequence (DNA): TGTGCCAGCAGCTCAGAGGGCGGGTGGGGGGAAAAACTGTTTTTT. It translates to CASSSEGGWGEKLFF.

This clonotype occurred a few times. CDR3 DNA: TGTGCCAGCAGTTTCTCAGCGGGAGGAACCACAGATACGCAGTATTTT. It translates to CASSFSAGGTTDTQYF. The chain recombines TRBV28 with TRBJ2-3, with 9 positions matching TRBD2. The J segment lost 2 bases and the V segment lost 3 bases, leaving 6 bases of the junction unmatched. In germline, CDR1 is MDHEN, CDR2 SYDVKM. The CDR3 is 16 amino acids.

V is TRBV7-2 and J is TRBJ2-7; tentative D call: TRBD1 (6 bases). The J call may not be correct, given that the DNA end is closer to TRBJ2-5. CDR3 size: 14 residues. Germline V gene sequence: CDR1 SGHTA, CDR2 FQGNSA. Here the CDR3 DNA reads TGTGCCAGCAGCTTAGATATGGGGGCAGAGACCCAGTACTTC. This codes for CASSLDMGAETQYF.

This clonotype has just a few counts. The chain links TRBV7-9 to TRBJ2-1, with a weak D call TRBD2 (6 bases). CDR1 is SEHNR, CDR2 FQNEAQ, per germline (reference sequence). The CDR3 is 14 residues long. The V and J ends lost 8 bases and 3 bases respectively, with 14 bases between them. The CDR3 DNA is TGTGCCAGCCACCGGGTAGCGGACTACAATGAGCAGTTCTTC. Translating it yields CASHRVADYNEQFF.

This chain uses TRBV5-1 with TRBJ2-5; 7 nucleotides match TRBD1. The V gene's germline CDR1 is SGHRS and CDR2 YFSETQ. The length of the CDR3 is 15 residues. The V and J ends lost 7 bases and 7 bases, in that order; junction bases with no gene match: 16. As DNA, the CDR3 is TGCGCCAGCGCATCTATACAGGGGCCGGCGGGGACCCAGTACTTC. It encodes CASASIQGPAGTQYF.

This sequence joins TRBV6-5 and TRBJ2-1; D may match TRBD1 or TRBD2 (6 bases each). This CDR3 is built from 16 residues. Per germline, CDR1 MNHEY and CDR2 SVGAGI. The V gene lost 2 bases and the J gene lost 5 bases, with 16 bases spanning the gap. The CDR3 loop is CASSYIGGLKNNEQFF. CDR3 sequence (DNA): TGTGCCAGCAGTTACATAGGGGGGCTCAAGAACAATGAGCAGTTCTTC.